This T cell receptor beta chain came from a study of blood T cell repertoires in COVID-19. TCRdb's table, derived via immunoSEQ multiplex PCR, lists solely in-frame clones and lacks some. The sample includes approximately 290,000 clones, around nine tenths of them seen just once. Germline V lookup: CDR1 MDHEN, CDR2 SYDVKM. Germline trimming cut 6 bases from V and 2 bases from J; bases unmatched to any gene: 4. The CDR3 totals 15 residues. The sequencing input was peripheral blood. The sequence was collected from a man aged 25-45 years with acute or convalescent COVID-19. The chain couples TRBV28 to TRBJ1-5, with 10 bases fitting TRBD1. The CDR3 bases are TGTGCCAGCAGAAGGGACAGGGGCGGCAATCAGCCCCAGCATTTT. Its translation: CASRRDRGGNQPQHF.